This T cell receptor (beta chain) was captured in a study of blood T cells in healthy people across ages. This clonotype was seen a few times. Germline values: CDR1 MNHEY, CDR2 SVGAGI. The CDR3 has 19 amino acids. Trimming at V came to 2 bases and at J to 2 bases, leaving 14 bases not matched to a gene. A second PCR of roughly 6 to 12 cycles used a sample-barcoded 5' primer and a J-beta primer mix. TCRdb re-derived calls from the 5' RACE reads in MiXCR, one entry per CDR3 protein. Found here are 550,000 to 600,000 distinct CDR3 sequences, roughly 48% of them singletons; the top ten hold just under 25%.

Sequenced material: blood. The V call is TRBV6-5, the J call TRBJ2-1, with TRBD1 matching over 8 bases. This TCR came from a man at least 80 years old in good health. The CDR3 DNA sequence: TGTGCCAGCAGTTACCGAGGCGGGCAGGGGGCCGCGACCTACAATGAGCAGTTCTTC. Its protein is CASSYRGGQGAATYNEQFF.